The 6 T cell receptor beta chains given below trace back to one sample, sequenced in a study of beta chain features in type 1 diabetes. No antigen has been assigned to these receptors. The investigators reverse transcribed all of the isolated RNA, so they sequenced expressed TCRB transcripts. The table came from immunoSEQ multiplex PCR; TCRdb's copy has only in-frame clones and leaves some out. Of 240,000 or so clones in the sample, about a fifth were seen once. Notes on the study in general: TCRB CDR3s were moderately but significantly shorter in Type 1 diabetes patients in all four CD4+ subsets.

Input material: naive CD4+ T cells from blood. The receptors originated from a woman in her forties with type 1 diabetes.

The table lists this clone with a few counts. The chain joins TRBV2 to TRBJ2-1; 10 bases are a match to TRBD1. Germline CDR1 SNHLY, CDR2 FYNNEI. The J segment lost 6 bases and the V segment lost 7 bases, leaving 9 bases of the junction unmatched. The CDR3 spans 15 residues. Written as DNA, the CDR3 is TGTGCCAGCAAGGCCCGGGACAGGGGTGGCAATGAGCAGTTCTTC. This encodes CASKARDRGGNEQFF.

This clone was seen only a few times. The sample contains more than one DNA sequence encoding this CDR3. The chain combines TRBV5-1 with TRBJ1-5, with a possible D match to TRBD1 (5 bases). V was cut by 0 bases and J by 4 bases, with 11 bases left in between. CDR1 and CDR2 (germline): SGHRS, YFSETQ. The CDR3 totals 15 residues. DNA of the CDR3: TGCGCCAGCAGCTTGGAAGGGGACTCTAATCAGCCCCAGCATTTT. Residues: CASSLEGDSNQPQHF.

This clone was counted a few times. The chain uses TRBV2 and TRBJ1-2; no reliable D call. V shed 2 bases and J shed 2 bases, with 6 bases lying between them. Germline V gene data show CDR1 as SNHLY and CDR2 as FYNNEI. The CDR3 covers 13 residues. The chain's CDR3 is CASSEQSNYGYTF. CDR3 sequence (DNA): TGTGCCAGCAGTGAACAGTCCAACTATGGCTACACCTTC.

This chain joins TRBV30 and TRBJ1-5, with D unresolved. Germline assignment: CDR1 GTSNPN and CDR2 SVGIG (reference sequence). The CDR3 contains 12 residues. The V and J ends lost 3 bases and 9 bases respectively, with 12 bases between them. This chain's CDR3 is CAWSGSSGPQHF. The CDR3 coding sequence is TGTGCCTGGAGCGGGTCCTCGGGGCCCCAGCATTTT.

This clone turned up a few times. This chain uses TRBV5-1 with TRBJ2-2; D ambiguous. The V end lost 0 bases, the J end lost 1 base, and 4 bases lay between the germline ends. CDR3 length: 14 amino acids. CDR1 is SGHRS and CDR2 is YFSETQ in the germline V gene. CDR3 region: CASSLVVNTGELFF. CDR3 sequence (DNA): TGCGCCAGCAGCTTGGTAGTGAACACCGGGGAGCTGTTTTTT.

This chain links TRBV5-4 with TRBJ2-7; TRBD2 matches at 7 bases. The CDR3 totals 15 residues. Germline CDR1 and CDR2: SGHNT and YYREEE (reference sequence). Unmatched junction bases numbered 11, after V lost 3 bases and J lost 5 bases. DNA for the CDR3: TGTGCCAGCAGCTCCGATCCGGGAGGCGGAAACGAGCAGTACTTC. It codes for CASSSDPGGGNEQYF.